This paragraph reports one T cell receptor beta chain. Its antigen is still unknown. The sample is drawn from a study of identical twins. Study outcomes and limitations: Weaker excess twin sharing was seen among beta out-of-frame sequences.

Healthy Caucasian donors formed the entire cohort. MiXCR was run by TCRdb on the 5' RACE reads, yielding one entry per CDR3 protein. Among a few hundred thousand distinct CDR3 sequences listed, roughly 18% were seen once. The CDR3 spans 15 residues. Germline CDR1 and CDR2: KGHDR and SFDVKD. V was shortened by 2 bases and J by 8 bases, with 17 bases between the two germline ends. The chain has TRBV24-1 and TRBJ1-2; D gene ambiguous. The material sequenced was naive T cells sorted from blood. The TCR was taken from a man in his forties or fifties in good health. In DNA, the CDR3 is TGTGCCACCAGTGATTCATCCAAACGGCTCATCGGCTACACCTTC. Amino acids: CATSDSSKRLIGYTF.